The clone carrying this TCR beta chain was counted between two and nine times. Trimming took off 3 bases at V and 0 bases at J, with 14 bases between the two ends. The CDR3 is made up of 16 amino acids. In germline, CDR1 is LNHDA, CDR2 SQIVND (reference sequence). These data originate in a study of T cells in Graves' hyperthyroidism and ophthalmopathy. From RNA transcripts, TCR beta CDR3 regions were amplified. The primer set for the first-round RT-PCR of the TCR CDR3 was HTBI. TCRdb ran MiXCR on the multiplex PCR reads and lists one entry per CDR3 protein. The table records hundreds of thousands of distinct CDR3 sequences, approximately 40% of them present only once.

The V gene is TRBV19, the J gene TRBJ1-1; the D is unclear. The material sequenced was blood. The receptor's source is a woman in her thirties or forties with Graves' hyperthyroidism. CDR3 amino acids: CASSIGGGILNTEAFF. In DNA, the CDR3 is TGTGCCAGTAGTATTGGAGGCGGAATACTGAACACTGAAGCTTTCTTT.